This T cell receptor beta chain was sequenced in a study of cytomegalovirus exposure and HLA in healthy donors. Notes on the study in general: Researchers counted roughly 150 TCR beta chains as cytomegalovirus-associated.

CDR1 is SGHTA and CDR2 is FQGTGA in the germline V gene. This CDR3 region has 14 residues. Trimming removed 6 bases from V and 10 bases from J; junction bases left unmatched: 7. TCRdb keeps only in-frame clones here, not all; method: immunoSEQ multiplex PCR. Of more than 90,000 clones listed, around 93% are singletons. Notes on this clone: What it binds is not known.

The rearrangement links TRBV7-3 to TRBJ2-1; 12 bases agree with TRBD2. This clonotype originated in a woman in her twenties or thirties in good health and CMV-seropositive. The sample consisted of PBMCs. The CDR3 DNA reads as TGTGCCAGCAGGACACTAGCGGGAGGCGGAGAGCAGTTCTTC. Its translation: CASRTLAGGGEQFF.